The subject of this entry is one TCR beta chain. Antigen unknown. Researchers collected around 11 milliliters of peripheral blood from every single donor. This entry belongs to a study of blood T cells in healthy people across ages. Study-wide background: Through template switching, about one barcoded beta molecule was captured per two T cells, as measured in model experiments. The study's findings and limits: Donors of long life had a larger count of naive CD4+ cells and greater diversity than aged donors.

Through a sample-barcoded 5' primer and a J-beta primer mix, a second PCR was run for roughly 6 to 12 cycles. Any given sample supplied a minimum of 3 million CDR3-containing paired-end reads. One entry per CDR3 protein, called by TCRdb with MiXCR from the 5' RACE reads. This sample has hundreds of thousands of distinct CDR3 sequences; around 21% occur once, and the top ten carry approximately 3.7%. Sequencing was done on a sample of blood. The TCR sequence derives from a man between 65 and 85 years old in good health.

The CDR3 protein is CSARAGGQPQHF. Here the CDR3 DNA reads TGCAGTGCTAGGGCCGGGGGTCAGCCCCAGCATTTT. V gene TRBV20-1 combines with J gene TRBJ1-5, with D possibly matching TRBD1 (5 bases). Germline lookup yields CDR1 DFQATT and CDR2 SNEGSKA (reference sequence). This CDR3 has 12 residues. The V end lost 3 bases, the J end lost 6 bases, and 9 bases lay between the germline ends.